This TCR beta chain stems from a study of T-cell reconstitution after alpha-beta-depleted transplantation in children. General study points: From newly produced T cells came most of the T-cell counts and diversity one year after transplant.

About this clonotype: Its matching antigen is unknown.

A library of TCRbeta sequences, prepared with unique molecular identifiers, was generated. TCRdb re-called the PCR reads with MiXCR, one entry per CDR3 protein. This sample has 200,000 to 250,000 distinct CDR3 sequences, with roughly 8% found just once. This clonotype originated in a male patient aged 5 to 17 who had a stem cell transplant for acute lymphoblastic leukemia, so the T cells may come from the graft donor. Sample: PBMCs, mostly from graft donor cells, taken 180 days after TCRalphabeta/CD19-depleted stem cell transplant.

CDR3 DNA sequence: TGTACCTGCACTGGGCTCGGGCCGGACACAAGGAACACCGGGGAGCTGTTTTTT. As protein: CTCTGLGPDTRNTGELFF. The V call is TRBV12-3 or TRBV12-4, the J call TRBJ2-2; the D gene is possibly TRBD1 (5 bases). This CDR3 is built from 18 residues.